These 8 T cell receptor beta chains originate from one sample sequenced in a study of beta chain features in type 1 diabetes. The investigators reverse transcribed all of the isolated RNA, so they sequenced expressed TCRB transcripts. Assay: immunoSEQ multiplex PCR; the TCRdb copy retains only in-frame clones and omits some. Altogether 450,000 to 600,000 clones are present, about 32% being singletons, with the ten largest covering more than 0.055%. The sample consisted of naive CD4+ T cells from blood. Receptor source: a young man in good health.

This chain links TRBV30 with TRBJ2-2, with TRBD2 as a possible D gene (5 bases). V was pared by 2 bases and J by 3 bases, with 16 bases between. Looked up from germline, CDR1 is GTSNPN and CDR2 is SVGIG (reference sequence). This CDR3 spans 16 amino acids. In DNA form, the CDR3 reads TGTGCCTGGAGTCCCTCGAGGGTCGGACACACCGGGGAGCTGTTTTTT. Translating it yields CAWSPSRVGHTGELFF. Looking up the rest from reference TRBV30 and TRBJ2-2 gives the full variable domain: SQTIHQWPATLVQPVGSPLSLECTVEGTSNPNLYWYRQAAGRGLQLLFYSVGIGQISSEVPQNLSASRPQDRQFILSSKKLLLSDSGFYLCAWSPSRVGHTGELFFGEGSRLTVL.

The chain combines TRBV18 with TRBJ2-5; unclear D gene. V lost 5 bases and J 2 bases, leaving 9 bases between the germline ends. The CDR3 contains 13 residues. From germline, CDR1 is KGHSH and CDR2 LQKENI. The CDR3 sequence: CASSKASQETQYF. CDR3 in DNA: TGTGCCAGCTCAAAGGCGAGTCAAGAGACCCAGTACTTC.

The chain carries TRBV7-9 and TRBJ2-1; D perhaps matches TRBD1 (5 bases). Germline loops: CDR1 SEHNR, CDR2 FQNEAQ (reference sequence). The germline V and J ends were trimmed by 3 bases and 12 bases, with 15 bases remaining between them. The CDR3 sequence is 13 residues long. CDR3 DNA: TGTGCCAGCAGCTTGAGTGAGGACATGGGGCAGTTCTTC. It yields the protein CASSLSEDMGQFF.

The chain carries TRBV30 and TRBJ1-1; D is uncertain. The CDR3 is 8 residues long. Germline CDR1 and CDR2: GTSNPN and SVGIG (reference sequence). V dropped 4 bases and J dropped 11 bases, with 5 bases sitting between them. CDR3 amino acids: CAWNYAFF. In DNA form, the CDR3 reads TGTGCCTGGAACTACGCTTTCTTT.

This clone was seen a handful of times. The CDR3 loop reads CAWSRRGRVGNEQFF. CDR3 DNA: TGTGCCTGGAGCCGCAGGGGGCGGGTTGGCAATGAGCAGTTCTTC. J is TRBJ2-1 and V is TRBV30; 8 bases are shared with TRBD1. Germline-derived CDR1 and CDR2 are GTSNPN and SVGIG (reference sequence). The CDR3 is 15 residues long. V lost 3 bases, J lost 6 bases, and 10 bases stayed unmatched.

A few counts support this clone. The chain has TRBV30 and TRBJ2-7, with 9 bases lining up with TRBD1. The junction had 2 bases not matched to a gene; V was cut back by 3 bases and J by 2 bases. This CDR3 contains 13 residues. Germline values: CDR1 GTSNPN, CDR2 SVGIG (reference sequence). The CDR3 DNA is TGTGCCTGGAGCGGACAGGGGACCTACGAGCAGTACTTC. Amino acid sequence: CAWSGQGTYEQYF. The full variable domain, with the rest looked up from reference TRBV30 and TRBJ2-7, is SQTIHQWPATLVQPVGSPLSLECTVEGTSNPNLYWYRQAAGRGLQLLFYSVGIGQISSEVPQNLSASRPQDRQFILSSKKLLLSDSGFYLCAWSGQGTYEQYFGPGTRLTVT.

The chain is built from TRBV13 and TRBJ1-2; 8 bases are a match to TRBD1. Germline lookup yields CDR1 PRHDT and CDR2 FYEKMQ (reference sequence). The V segment lost 4 bases and the J segment 1 base; nucleotides outside the gene matches: 2. This CDR3 contains 14 residues. The CDR3 loop reads CASSSTGGNYGYTF. The CDR3 coding sequence is TGTGCCAGCAGCTCCACAGGGGGTAACTATGGCTACACCTTC.

This clone was counted only a few times. The chain links TRBV25-1 to TRBJ1-1; 11 nucleotides align to TRBD1. J gave up 5 bases and V 5 bases, and 7 bases lay outside the gene matches. CDR3 size: 15 residues. Germline V gene data show CDR1 as MGHDK and CDR2 as SYGVNS. CDR3 DNA sequence: TGTGCCAGCAGTATATTCCGGGACAGGGGGACTGAAGCTTTCTTT. Encoded protein: CASSIFRDRGTEAFF.